This T cell receptor beta chain emerged from a study of siplizumab effects on memory and regulatory T cells. This clone was seen a single time. Its antigen is as yet unknown. This table comes from immunoSEQ multiplex PCR, and its TCRdb copy is limited to in-frame clones, with some not included. The top ten hold about 9.4% of the sample, which has over 10,000 clones, 30% to 40% seen once. V shed 2 bases and J shed 2 bases, with 10 bases lying between them. CDR3 size: 14 residues. Germline CDR1 is SGDLS and CDR2 is YYNGEE. Researchers cocultured the mixed lymphocyte reaction cells at 37°C for 5 to 7 days.

Sequencing input: CFSE-low (dividing) CD8+ T cells sorted from an allogeneic mixed lymphocyte reaction. The chain recombines TRBV9 with TRBJ2-5; perhaps TRBD1 as D (5 bases). This sequence originates from a human donor in good health; the cells came from an allogeneic mixed lymphocyte reaction. CDR3 residues: CASSVTELQETQYF. The CDR3 coding sequence is TGTGCCAGCAGCGTGACAGAGCTACAAGAGACCCAGTACTTC.